One sample yielded the 11 T cell receptor beta chains listed below, sequenced in a study of shared clonotypes between healthy human individuals. Generated by immunoSEQ multiplex PCR, the TCRdb table keeps only in-frame clones and is missing some. The sample yields 2 million to 2.5 million clones, approximately 95% seen once. The specimen sequenced was naive CD4+ T cells sorted from blood. Documented subset: CD45RA+ positively selected. These TCRs come from a man aged 18-30 years in good health.

J is TRBJ2-5 and V is TRBV10-3, with 11 nucleotides matching TRBD2. V trimming: 7 bases; J trimming: 0 bases; junction bases outside the gene matches: 1. The CDR3 runs to 14 residues. The germline V gene has CDR1 ENHRY and CDR2 SYGVKD. The CDR3 protein is CAINSGGDQETQYF. As DNA, the CDR3 is TGTGCCATCAATAGCGGGGGGGACCAAGAGACCCAGTACTTC.

The gene calls are TRBV7-9 and TRBJ2-7, with D maybe TRBD2 (6 bases). CDR1 is SEHNR, CDR2 FQNEAQ, per germline (reference sequence). V was cut by 5 bases and J by 2 bases, with 13 bases left in between. The CDR3 consists of 14 residues. DNA of the CDR3: TGTGCCAGCAGCCGTTCGGGAGTGCCCTACGAGCAGTACTTC. Translating it yields CASSRSGVPYEQYF.

The chain carries TRBV10-1 and TRBJ2-7; the match to TRBD1 covers 9 bases. CDR3 size: 15 residues. V lost 6 bases to trimming and J lost 0 bases; unmatched junction nucleotides: 6. Looked up from germline, CDR1 is WNHNN and CDR2 is SYGVQD (reference sequence). Written as DNA, the CDR3 is TGCGCCAGCAGCGTGGGACAGGGCCTCTCCTACGAGCAGTACTTC. Residues: CASSVGQGLSYEQYF.

The chain employs TRBV6-1 and TRBJ2-7; 7 nucleotides line up with TRBD1. The V gene end was trimmed by 1 base and the J gene end by 2 bases; junction bases not matched to a gene: 5. CDR3 length equals 15 residues. Germline V gene data show CDR1 as MNHNS and CDR2 as SASEGT. The CDR3 nucleotides read TGTGCCAGCAGTGAAGAGGGGGCAGCCACCTACGAGCAGTACTTC. Its protein is CASSEEGAATYEQYF.

The chain employs TRBV6-1 and TRBJ1-5; tentative D call: TRBD1 (5 bases). This CDR3 is 16 amino acids long. From germline, CDR1 is MNHNS and CDR2 SASEGT. V lost 4 bases, J lost 1 base, and 14 bases lay in between. The CDR3 sequence is CASSVTTEWSNQPQHF. The CDR3 region has the DNA TGTGCCAGCAGTGTCACGACAGAATGGAGCAATCAGCCCCAGCATTTT.

Points on this clone: Additional DNA sequences in this sample encode the identical CDR3. The chain is built from TRBV6-5 and TRBJ1-5, with 9 bases lining up with TRBD1. With V trimmed by 6 bases and J by 7 bases, 7 bases remained unmatched. The CDR3 is 14 residues long. Germline V gene data show CDR1 as MNHEY and CDR2 as SVGAGI. The CDR3 here is CASRTGGAGQPQHF. The CDR3 nucleotides read TGTGCCAGCAGAACAGGGGGCGCGGGGCAGCCCCAGCATTTT.

DNA for the CDR3: TGTGCCAGCAGTTACCGGGGACTAGCCCGGTCCGAGCAGTACTTC. Translated, it gives CASSYRGLARSEQYF. The chain is built from TRBV6-5 and TRBJ2-7; 9 nucleotides align to TRBD2. V shed 2 bases, J shed 6 bases, and the junction held 8 bases outside the gene matches. The germline V gene has CDR1 MNHEY and CDR2 SVGAGI. The CDR3 consists of 15 residues.

Turning to this clone: This sample includes further DNA sequences coding for the same CDR3. V usage is TRBV2 and J usage is TRBJ1-5, with D tentatively TRBD1 (5 bases). V was pared by 0 bases and J by 7 bases, with 13 bases between. This CDR3 is 15 amino acids long. Germline loops: CDR1 SNHLY, CDR2 FYNNEI. In DNA, the CDR3 is TGTGCCAGCAGTGAAGCTACCGGGGGGGGGCAGCCCCAGCATTTT. Translating it yields CASSEATGGGQPQHF.

CDR3 nucleotides: TGCGCCAGCAGCCAACCCGAGTTGGGGACCCAGTACTTC. Its protein is CASSQPELGTQYF. J is TRBJ2-5 and V is TRBV4-1; D gene unclear. CDR1 and CDR2 (germline): MGHRA, YSYEKL. V shed 2 bases and J shed 7 bases, with 11 bases lying between them. The CDR3 contains 13 residues.

The rearrangement links TRBV10-1 to TRBJ1-2, with 7 bases aligning to TRBD1. The CDR3 is 13 amino acids. The germline V gene encodes CDR1 WNHNN and CDR2 SYGVQD (reference sequence). V gave up 5 bases and J gave up 3 bases; unmatched junction bases: 3. The CDR3 is CASSPGQYYGYTF. The CDR3 DNA is TGCGCCAGCAGTCCGGGACAGTACTATGGCTACACCTTC.

The V call is TRBV7-9, the J call TRBJ2-5; 8 bases match TRBD1. This CDR3 is 15 amino acids long. Trimming took 4 bases from V and 5 from J; bases not matched to a gene: 9. Germline lookup yields CDR1 SEHNR and CDR2 FQNEAQ (reference sequence). DNA of the CDR3: TGTGCCAGCAGCTCAAGGACAGGGAGCGGGGAGACCCAGTACTTC. Translation: CASSSRTGSGETQYF.